This T cell receptor (beta chain) derives from a study of T cell responses to AZD1222 COVID-19 vaccine. The table came from immunoSEQ multiplex PCR; TCRdb's copy has only in-frame clones and leaves some out. This table holds tens of thousands of clones, more than 90% found once. This CDR3 contains 14 residues. J was trimmed by 7 bases and V by 4 bases; bases with no gene match: 6. Germline-derived CDR1 and CDR2 are LGHNA and YSLEER. This chain joins TRBV4-3 and TRBJ1-2; TRBD1 matches at 10 bases. This specimen consisted of peripheral blood, obtained 28 days after the second AZD1222 dose. The sequence was obtained from an adult who received the AZD1222 COVID-19 vaccine. For the CDR3, the DNA is TGCGCCAGCAGCCGGAAGACAGGGGGCGGTGGCTACACCTTC. Translated, it gives CASSRKTGGGGYTF.